Listed below are T cell receptor beta chains from one sample, sequenced in a study of cytomegalovirus exposure and HLA in healthy donors. Libraries were prepared by immunoSEQ multiplex PCR; TCRdb keeps only in-frame clonotypes and omits some of them. The sample consists of some 200,000 clones, 65% to 85% of them appearing once. The sequenced sample consisted of PBMCs. All receptors come from a female donor in good health and CMV-seronegative. Both conserved end residues are part of each CDR3. D genes are given only for firm matches. Size values are once, few and many counts, or a class for expanded clones, and some rows have none.

v_gene	abundance	j_gene	len	d_gene	CDR3aa	CDR3nt
TRBV7-9	once	TRBJ2-3	18	-	CASSRGPGTQGHTDTQYF	TGTGCCAGCAGCCGTGGCCCCGGGACACAAGGGCACACAGATACGCAGTATTTT
TRBV5-1	few	TRBJ1-1	16	-	CASSSSPAPLNTEAFF	TGCGCCAGCAGCTCGAGCCCTGCTCCTCTGAACACTGAAGCTTTCTTT
TRBV4-1	-	TRBJ2-7	14	-	CASTPGDRQDEQYF	TGCGCCAGCACCCCGGGGGACAGACAAGACGAGCAGTACTTC
TRBV10-3	-	TRBJ2-5	14	TRBD2	CAISGSSGRETQYF	TGTGCCATCAGTGGATCTAGCGGGAGGGAGACCCAGTACTTC
TRBV19	-	TRBJ1-5	16	-	CASSPPGGISNQPQHF	TGTGCCAGTAGTCCTCCGGGGGGGATCAGCAATCAGCCCCAGCATTTT
TRBV5-6	few	TRBJ2-7	15	TRBD2	CASSYLAGASHEQYF	TGTGCCAGCAGTTACCTAGCGGGAGCATCCCACGAGCAGTACTTC
TRBV29-1	few	TRBJ2-1	13	-	CSVPPGGVGLQFF	TGCAGCGTTCCCCCGGGTGGAGTGGGACTTCAGTTCTTC
TRBV9	few	TRBJ2-7	15	TRBD2	CASSPSGTSGVEQYF	TGTGCCAGCAGCCCCTCCGGGACTAGCGGGGTCGAGCAGTACTTC
TRBV6-4	few	TRBJ2-1	13	TRBD1	CASSTGVANEQFF	TGTGCCAGCAGTACAGGGGTGGCCAATGAGCAGTTCTTC
TRBV27	-	TRBJ1-5	13	TRBD1	CASSLRGHQPQHF	TGTGCCAGCAGTTTAAGGGGGCATCAGCCCCAGCATTTT
TRBV5-4	few	TRBJ2-3	16	TRBD2	CASSTPTSGSTDTQYF	TGTGCCAGCAGCACCCCCACTAGCGGTAGCACAGATACGCAGTATTTT
TRBV5-6	-	TRBJ2-1	15	-	CASSPLPSGNNEQFF	TGTGCCAGCAGCCCGCTCCCCTCAGGGAACAATGAGCAGTTCTTC
TRBV2	-	TRBJ1-6	19	-	CASRGRGPTVSSYNSPLHF	TGTGCCAGCAGAGGGCGGGGGCCGACGGTGAGCTCCTATAATTCACCCCTCCACTTT
TRBV4-2	-	TRBJ2-2	16	TRBD2	CASSQDMGGGTGELFF	TGTGCCAGCAGCCAAGATATGGGGGGGGGAACCGGGGAGCTGTTTTTT
TRBV9	few	TRBJ2-1	13	TRBD1	CASGTGGVNEQFF	TGTGCCAGTGGGACAGGGGGGGTAAATGAGCAGTTCTTC
TRBV7-9	-	TRBJ2-1	14	-	CSSSFRGRYNEQFF	TGTTCCAGCAGCTTCAGGGGGAGGTACAATGAGCAGTTCTTC
TRBV30	once	TRBJ1-6	15	-	CAWSVRDRGGSPLHF	TGTGCCTGGAGTGTACGGGATAGGGGAGGGTCACCCCTCCACTTT
TRBV27	-	TRBJ2-7	15	-	CASSLSGTSPYEQYF	TGTGCCAGCAGTTTATCTGGGACATCGCCCTACGAGCAGTACTTC
TRBV27	-	TRBJ2-7	14	TRBD2	CASRLAGDGYEQYF	TGTGCCAGCAGATTAGCGGGAGATGGCTACGAGCAGTACTTC
TRBV11-3	-	TRBJ1-3	15	TRBD1	CASSLRDSSGNTIYF	TGTGCCAGCAGCTTGCGGGACAGCTCTGGAAACACCATATATTTT
TRBV7-2	few	TRBJ2-7	15	TRBD2	CASSLGTSDTYEQYF	TGTGCCAGCAGCCTGGGGACTAGCGATACCTACGAGCAGTACTTC
TRBV5-1	-	TRBJ2-3	14	-	CASNGVTLQDTQYF	TGCGCCAGCAACGGAGTGACTCTTCAAGATACGCAGTATTTT
TRBV7-3	-	TRBJ2-1	15	TRBD2	CASSVSSGWRSEQFF	TGTGCCAGCAGCGTGAGTAGCGGGTGGCGATCTGAGCAGTTCTTC
TRBV25-1	-	TRBJ1-3	14	-	CASSGGYSGDTIYF	TGTGCCAGCAGTGGAGGGTACTCTGGAGACACCATATATTTT